The 31 T cell receptor beta chains below come from one sample, sequenced in a study of T cells in Graves' hyperthyroidism and ophthalmopathy. RNA transcripts were the template for amplifying TCR beta CDR3 regions. When the TCR CDR3 underwent first-round RT-PCR, the HTBI primer set was used. TCRdb analysed the multiplex PCR reads with MiXCR anew, one entry per CDR3 protein. The table lists 400,000 or so distinct CDR3 sequences, 12% to 15% of them singletons. The source material was blood. The receptors derive from an older woman with Graves' ophthalmopathy.

This clonotype has at least ten counts. This chain uses TRBV3-1 with TRBJ2-3, with D unresolved. Germline CDR1 reads LGHDT; CDR2 reads YNNKEL (reference sequence). The germline V and J ends were trimmed by 4 bases and 5 bases, with 4 bases remaining between them. The CDR3 has 11 residues. Written as DNA, the CDR3 is TGTGCCAGCAGCCGTATAGATACGCAGTATTTT. Translated: CASSRIDTQYF.

At least ten counts were recorded for this clonotype. The V and J genes are TRBV6-1 and TRBJ2-1; perhaps TRBD1 as D (6 bases). Trimming removed 6 bases at V and 10 bases at J, with 19 bases between. The germline gives CDR1 MNHNS, CDR2 SASEGT. The CDR3 runs to 14 residues. CDR3 amino acids: CASRDGLGGQEQFF. The CDR3 DNA sequence: TGTGCCAGCAGAGACGGCTTGGGCGGACAGGAGCAGTTCTTC.

This clonotype was seen ten or more times. The V call is TRBV6-1, the J call TRBJ1-1; the D gene is possibly TRBD1 (6 bases). Germline V gene data show CDR1 as MNHNS and CDR2 as SASEGT. This CDR3 comprises 13 residues. V dropped 9 bases and J dropped 5 bases, with 16 bases sitting between them. The CDR3 DNA follows: TGTGCCAGTCATCTGGGGGCGAGAACTGAAGCTTTCTTT. Protein sequence: CASHLGARTEAFF.

This clonotype was observed many times. The chain is built from TRBV27 and TRBJ2-5, with a tentative D call TRBD1 (6 bases). This CDR3 comprises 15 residues. Per germline, CDR1 MNHEY and CDR2 SMNVEV (reference sequence). Trimming cost V 3 bases and J 0 bases, with 11 bases left between them. The CDR3 sequence is CASSFTGTNQETQYF. The CDR3 nucleotides are TGTGCCAGCAGTTTCACCGGGACAAACCAAGAGACCCAGTACTTC.

The chain combines TRBV12-3 or TRBV12-4 with TRBJ2-2; D uncertain. The CDR3 is 13 residues long. V lost 1 base to trimming and J lost 3 bases, with 3 bases between them. The chain's CDR3 is CASSLDYTGELFF. In nucleotides, the CDR3 is TGTGCCAGCAGTTTAGACTACACCGGGGAGCTGTTTTTT.

This clonotype was seen repeatedly, ten times or more. V is TRBV7-6 and J is TRBJ2-3; the match to TRBD2 covers 12 bases. The CDR3 is made up of 15 amino acids. CDR1 is SGHVS and CDR2 is FNYEAQ in the germline V gene. V shed 5 bases, J shed 5 bases, and the junction held 5 bases outside the gene matches. In DNA, the CDR3 is TGTGCCAGCAGCGTGACTAGCGGGAGCGGAGATACGCAGTATTTT. This translates into CASSVTSGSGDTQYF.

This chain joins TRBV9 and TRBJ1-5, with TRBD1 as a possible D gene (5 bases). This CDR3 has 13 residues. Germline V gives CDR1 SGDLS, CDR2 YYNGEE. With 4 bases removed from V and 4 bases from J, the gap between germline ends came to 9 bases. CDR3 bases: TGTGCCAGCAGCAGGGGCCAAAATCAGCCCCAGCATTTT. Translation gives CASSRGQNQPQHF.

This clonotype occurred many times. The rearrangement links TRBV28 to TRBJ2-1, with TRBD2 matching over 13 bases. Germline lookup yields CDR1 MDHEN and CDR2 SYDVKM. Trimming took 6 bases from V and 10 from J; bases not matched to a gene: 3. The CDR3 covers 13 residues. The CDR3 is CASRTSGRAEQFF. The CDR3 DNA is TGTGCCAGCAGAACTAGCGGGAGGGCAGAGCAGTTCTTC.

The chain couples TRBV29-1 to TRBJ2-1; the D call may be TRBD1 or TRBD2 (6 bases each). Germline V gene data show CDR1 as SQVTM and CDR2 as ANQGSEA. The CDR3 length is 13 residues. V lost 8 bases and J 5 bases, leaving 16 bases between the germline ends. The CDR3 region is CSLGGRTHNEQFF. The CDR3 DNA sequence: TGCAGCCTAGGGGGGAGGACCCACAATGAGCAGTTCTTC.

This clonotype has a count of ten or more. V usage is TRBV2 and J usage is TRBJ2-2, with D possibly being TRBD1 (6 bases). V lost 5 bases and J lost 3, with 16 bases in between. Germline V gives CDR1 SNHLY, CDR2 FYNNEI. The CDR3 consists of 16 residues. DNA of the CDR3: TGTGCCAGCAGTACACCCCAAAAGGGGGACACCGGGGAGCTGTTTTTT. Its protein product is CASSTPQKGDTGELFF.

This clonotype came up many times. The chain couples TRBV2 to TRBJ2-1; TRBD2 agrees at 8 bases. This CDR3 is built from 16 residues. Germline assignment: CDR1 SNHLY and CDR2 FYNNEI. V shed 4 bases, J shed 7 bases, and the junction held 12 bases outside the gene matches. The DNA of the CDR3 is TGTGCCAGCAGTGCGCTAGCGGGCGCGTTCGGGAATGAGCAGTTCTTC. Protein: CASSALAGAFGNEQFF. Combining the CDR3 with reference TRBV2 and TRBJ2-1 gives the whole variable domain EPEVTQTPSHQVTQMGQEVILRCVPISNHLYFYWYRQILGQKVEFLVSFYNNEISEKSEIFDDQFSVERPDGSNFTLKIRSTKLEDSAMYFCASSALAGAFGNEQFFGPGTRLTVL.

The V call is TRBV5-4, the J call TRBJ2-1; a weak D match, TRBD2 (6 bases). CDR3 length: 15 amino acids. The V gene's germline CDR1 is SGHNT and CDR2 YYREEE (reference sequence). Trimming stripped 0 bases from V and 4 bases from J, with 11 bases between. CDR3 DNA sequence: TGTGCCAGCAGCTTGGATCTAGCGTCATACAATGAGCAGTTCTTC. It specifies CASSLDLASYNEQFF.

This clonotype was recorded at least ten times. The J gene is TRBJ2-3, the V gene TRBV7-2; D is unclear. The V end was cut by 5 bases, the J end by 0 bases, with 9 bases between. CDR1 and CDR2 from the germline V gene are SGHTA and FQGNSA. There are 14 residues in the CDR3. CDR3 coding DNA: TGTGCCAGCAGCCGTCTTATGAGCACAGATACGCAGTATTTT. As protein: CASSRLMSTDTQYF.

The chain carries TRBV24-1 and TRBJ2-2, with 10 bases lining up with TRBD2. V dropped 9 bases and J dropped 7; count of bases not matched to a gene: 10. The CDR3 sequence is 15 residues long. Germline V gene lookup returns CDR1 KGHDR and CDR2 SFDVKD. As DNA, the CDR3 is TGTGCCACCTCGCGCAGCGGGAGGGAGAGCGGGGAGCTGTTTTTT. It codes for CATSRSGRESGELFF.

The sample holds many counts of this clonotype. The CDR3 coding sequence is TGTGCCAGCAGCTCCCCGGGAGACCGGGGCAAAAACATTCAGTACTTC. It translates to CASSSPGDRGKNIQYF. V and J are TRBV11-2 and TRBJ2-4, with D perhaps TRBD2 (6 bases). V lost 4 bases and J lost 3, with 16 bases in between. CDR1 and CDR2 (germline): SGHAT, FQNNGV. The CDR3 covers 16 residues.

Details on this clonotype: The junction and the germline gene differ at one end; a read error may be behind it. V usage is TRBV18 and J usage is TRBJ2-1; D is ambiguous. This CDR3 comprises 14 residues. CDR1 is KGHSH and CDR2 is LQKENI in the germline V gene. CDR3 DNA: TGTGCCAGCTCACGATCCGGATCCTACAATGGGCAGTTCTTC. Translation gives CASSRSGSYNGQFF.

This clonotype has at least ten counts. This chain joins TRBV20-1 and TRBJ2-2; the D gene is possibly TRBD1 (5 bases). V lost 1 base and J 5 bases, leaving 17 bases between the germline ends. This CDR3 has 16 residues. CDR1 is DFQATT, CDR2 SNEGSKA, per germline (reference sequence). In DNA, the CDR3 is TGCAGTGCTAGAGCCTCCCTAGGGGCAAGGACCGGGGAGCTGTTTTTT. Encoded protein: CSARASLGARTGELFF.

This clonotype was detected many times. The chain is built from TRBV5-1 and TRBJ2-5, with 11 nucleotides matching TRBD1. The germline CDR1 and CDR2 sequences are SGHRS and YFSETQ. V lost 5 bases to trimming and J lost 2 bases; unmatched junction nucleotides: 8. The CDR3 has 16 amino acids. The CDR3 region has the DNA TGCGCCAGCAGTTACGGACAGGGGGCCTTACAAGAGACCCAGTACTTC. Translating it yields CASSYGQGALQETQYF.

This clonotype occurred a few times. This sequence joins TRBV28 and TRBJ1-1, with no clear D. There are 14 residues in the CDR3. The germline V gene encodes CDR1 MDHEN and CDR2 SYDVKM. Trimming left V 4 bases short and J 3 bases short, with 12 bases between. This chain's CDR3 is CASSYPLWDTEAFF. In nucleotides, the CDR3 is TGTGCCAGCAGTTACCCGCTGTGGGACACTGAAGCTTTCTTT.

The V call is TRBV11-3, the J call TRBJ2-1; D is uncertain. The CDR3 contains 13 residues. Trimming cost V 0 bases and J 4 bases, with 4 bases left between them. Germline values: CDR1 SGHNT, CDR2 YENEEA. In nucleotides, the CDR3 is TGTGCCAGCAGCTTAGACGATTACAATGAGCAGTTCTTC. It specifies CASSLDDYNEQFF.

A note on this clonotype: A read error may explain this, as a much larger clone is one base away. The J gene is TRBJ2-5, the V gene TRBV20-1; a possible D gene is TRBD2 (5 bases). CDR1 is DFQATT and CDR2 is SNEGSKA in the germline V gene (reference sequence). The germline V and J ends were trimmed by 2 bases and 5 bases, with 12 bases remaining between them. This CDR3 is built from 13 residues. CDR3 sequence: CSARRNSVETQYF. CDR3 nucleotide sequence: TGCAGTGCTAGACGGAATAGCGTGGAGACCCAGTACTTC.

The chain couples TRBV20-1 to TRBJ2-2, with TRBD2 matching 9 bases. After removal of 7 bases from V and 2 bases from J, the junction contained 5 bases not matched to a gene. CDR3 length: 14 amino acids. Germline values: CDR1 DFQATT, CDR2 SNEGSKA (reference sequence). The CDR3 nucleotides are TGCAGTGGCCAGCTAGCGGGAAACACCGGGGAGCTGTTTTTT. The encoded protein is CSGQLAGNTGELFF.

In this sample, this clonotype turned up many times. The chain recombines TRBV9 with TRBJ2-3; the D is unclear. The CDR3 consists of 14 residues. CDR1 SGDLS and CDR2 YYNGEE come from the germline V gene. The V and J ends lost 0 bases and 5 bases respectively, with 10 bases between them. The CDR3 region is CASSVGPPGDTQYF. DNA for the CDR3: TGTGCCAGCAGCGTAGGGCCACCTGGAGATACGCAGTATTTT.

There are a few counts of this clonotype. The chain carries TRBV12-3 or TRBV12-4 and TRBJ1-5, with 7 positions matching TRBD1. Unmatched junction bases numbered 9, after V lost 6 bases and J lost 4 bases. This CDR3 has 15 amino acids. CDR3 sequence: CASRATGEGNQPQHF. The CDR3 nucleotides are TGTGCCAGCAGAGCCACAGGGGAGGGAAATCAGCCCCAGCATTTT.

The rearrangement uses TRBV5-5 and TRBJ1-4; D not resolved. Trimming stripped 7 bases from V and 8 bases from J, with 12 bases between. CDR1 is SGHKS, CDR2 YYEKEE, per germline (reference sequence). This CDR3 is 12 amino acids long. CDR3 protein: CASGIDGEKLFF. DNA of the CDR3: TGTGCCAGCGGAATAGATGGAGAAAAACTGTTTTTT.

This clonotype has at least ten counts. V and J are TRBV6-1 and TRBJ2-2, with D unresolved. CDR1 is MNHNS, CDR2 SASEGT, per germline. The CDR3 sequence is 14 residues long. Trimming stripped 7 bases from V and 5 bases from J, with 14 bases between. The CDR3 nucleotides read TGTGCCAGCAAAAACCCAGCAAGGACCGGGGAGCTGTTTTTT. Amino acids: CASKNPARTGELFF.

This clonotype has only a few counts. The gene calls are TRBV10-3 and TRBJ2-2; 11 bases match TRBD2. The CDR3 totals 16 residues. In germline, CDR1 is ENHRY, CDR2 SYGVKD. The V segment lost 3 bases and the J segment 3 bases; nucleotides outside the gene matches: 3. CDR3 residues: CAISDGTSGHTGELFF. CDR3 sequence (DNA): TGTGCCATCAGTGACGGGACTAGCGGCCACACCGGGGAGCTGTTTTTT.

This clonotype was observed a few times. This rearrangement joins TRBV5-1 to TRBJ2-7; D is possibly TRBD2 (6 bases). Germline V CDR1 and CDR2: SGHRS, YFSETQ. The germline V and J ends were trimmed by 3 bases and 2 bases, with 15 bases remaining between them. This CDR3 is 15 amino acids long. The CDR3 loop reads CASSSPRGNPYEQYF. The CDR3, as DNA: TGCGCCAGCAGCTCCCCACGCGGGAACCCCTACGAGCAGTACTTC. The entire variable domain, with the rest obtained from reference TRBV5-1 and TRBJ2-7, is as follows: KAGVTQTPRYLIKTRGQQVTLSCSPISGHRSVSWYQQTPGQGLQFLFEYFSETQRNKGNFPGRFSGRQFSNSRSEMNVSTLELGDSALYLCASSSPRGNPYEQYFGPGTRLTVT.

The V call is TRBV7-2, the J call TRBJ1-3, with 8 nucleotides matching TRBD1. V trimming: 4 bases; J trimming: 0 bases; junction bases outside the gene matches: 11. The length of the CDR3 is 18 residues. Germline V gene data show CDR1 as SGHTA and CDR2 as FQGNSA. The CDR3 DNA is TGTGCCAGCAGCTCTCGACAGGGGCTTACCCTCTCTGGAAACACCATATATTTT. Translated, it gives CASSSRQGLTLSGNTIYF.

This clonotype was observed many times. The chain has TRBV3-1 and TRBJ1-1; perhaps TRBD1 as D (5 bases). This CDR3 spans 15 amino acids. V dropped 3 bases and J dropped 0 bases, with 11 bases sitting between them. CDR1 and CDR2 from the germline V gene are LGHDT and YNNKEL (reference sequence). CDR3 protein: CASSHTGSMNTEAFF. The CDR3 DNA is TGTGCCAGCAGCCATACAGGATCCATGAACACTGAAGCTTTCTTT.

Note on this clonotype: At one end the junction does not follow the germline gene, possibly because of a read error. The genes are TRBV15 and TRBJ2-4; 7 nucleotides agree with TRBD2. Germline values: CDR1 LNHNV, CDR2 YYDKDF (reference sequence). This CDR3 spans 16 amino acids. The CDR3 nucleotides read TGTGCCGCCAGCAGCGGGGCCCTCGGGACCAAAAACATTCAGTACTTC. Translated, it gives CAASSGALGTKNIQYF.